The following is a T cell receptor beta chain sequence with its context. Its specificity is unknown. CDR3 length: 14 amino acids. The entry originates in a study of siplizumab effects on memory and regulatory T cells. General study results and limits: To unstimulated subsets, only a minor fraction of alloreactive clones could be mapped. The suppressive capacity of proliferating Tregs from siplizumab cultures remained unconfirmed. Naive T cells looked more diverse than memory cells and looked like major alloresponse contributors.

The data were produced by immunoSEQ multiplex PCR, yet TCRdb's version contains in-frame clones alone and is incomplete. The sample carries about 63,000 clones, approximately 82% recorded once. This chain connects TRBV21-1 to TRBJ1-1; TRBD1, the D gene given by the table, was not confirmed from the DNA. TRBV21-1 is a recognized pseudogene. Sequenced material: memory CD4+ T cells sorted from blood. The source of this sequence is a human donor in good health. The CDR3 DNA follows: TGTGCCAGCAGCTTCCAGGGCTTTGGAACTGAAGCTTTCTTT. The encoded protein is CASSFQGFGTEAFF.